Sequencing of this T cell receptor (beta chain) was carried out in a study of T cell responses to AZD1222 COVID-19 vaccine. Study results and caveats: Donors in the cohort were predominantly white British and more often female, and clonal diversity was possibly underestimated. Sampling that yielded the repertoires occurred only after the peak T cell response. Spike as a whole was targeted by vaccine-associated CD4 TCRs, dominant at 160-218 and 743-854.

This clone was detected only once. The antigen is unknown. TCRdb's copy holds only in-frame clones and misses some; the assay was immunoSEQ multiplex PCR. The profile shows 94,000 or so clones, roughly 87% of them singletons. The sample was peripheral blood, taken on day 0 of AZD1222 vaccination. The clonotype originates from an adult in good health.

The chain's CDR3 is CASSQDGTGGYTGELFF. The DNA of the CDR3 is TGCGCCAGCAGCCAAGACGGGACAGGGGGTTACACCGGGGAGCTGTTTTTT. The chain has TRBV4-3 and TRBJ2-2, with 11 bases identical to TRBD1. CDR1 and CDR2 (germline): LGHNA, YSLEER. Unmatched junction bases numbered 3, after V lost 0 bases and J lost 3 bases. CDR3 length: 17 amino acids.